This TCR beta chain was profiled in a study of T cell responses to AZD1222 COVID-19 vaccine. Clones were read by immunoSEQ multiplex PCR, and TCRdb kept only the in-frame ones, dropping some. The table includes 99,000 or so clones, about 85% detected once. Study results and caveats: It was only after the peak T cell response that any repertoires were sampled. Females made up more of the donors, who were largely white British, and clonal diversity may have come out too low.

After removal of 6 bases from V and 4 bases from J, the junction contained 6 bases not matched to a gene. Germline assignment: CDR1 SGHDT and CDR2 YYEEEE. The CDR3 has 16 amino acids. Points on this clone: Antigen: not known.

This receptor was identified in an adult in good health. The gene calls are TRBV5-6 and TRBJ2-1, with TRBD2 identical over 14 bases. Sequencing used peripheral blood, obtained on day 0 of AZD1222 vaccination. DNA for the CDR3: TGTGCCAGCAATCCGGGACTAGCGGGAGTATACAATGAGCAGTTCTTC. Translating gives CASNPGLAGVYNEQFF. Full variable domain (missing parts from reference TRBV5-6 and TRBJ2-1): DAGVTQSPTHLIKTRGQQVTLRCSPKSGHDTVSWYQQALGQGPQFIFQYYEEEERQRGNFPDRFSGHQFPNYSSELNVNALLLGDSALYLCASNPGLAGVYNEQFFGPGTRLTVL.